This paragraph reports one TCR beta chain. Its antigen is still unknown. The data were taken from a study of T cell repertoires in cytomegalovirus infection. Study details: Based on public TCR beta signatures, there were indications of CMV infection and of a matching HLA type. Study-level findings and limits: HLA-C-restricted TCR beta clonotypes specific for CMV led the ex vivo response. Accumulated public TCR beta family frequency recognized individuals carrying CMV together with the relevant HLA.

Germline V gene lookup returns CDR1 SGHRS and CDR2 YFSETQ. The V gene end was trimmed by 4 bases and the J gene end by 6 bases; junction bases not matched to a gene: 6. The CDR3 has 16 residues. In TCRdb, the reads were re-called with MiXCR into one record per CDR3 protein. Of some 590,000 distinct CDR3 sequences listed, 40% were seen once; the top ten hold 48%. V and J are TRBV5-1 and TRBJ2-1; 14 bases map to TRBD2. The clonotype originates from a human donor in good health (CMV status not recorded). Some clones in this sample may be carry-over from other donors' samples. The starting material was cultured PBMCs, obtained from culture after CMV antigen stimulation. CDR3 in amino acids: CASSQRLAGGGNEQFF. As DNA, the CDR3 is TGCGCCAGCAGCCAACGACTAGCGGGAGGGGGCAATGAGCAGTTCTTC.